A single TCR beta chain is shown here with its context. Its antigen is not known. From germline, CDR1 is GTSNPN and CDR2 SVGIG (reference sequence). Trimming cost V 3 bases and J 2 bases; bases outside gene matches: 4. The CDR3 has 14 amino acids. The data derive from a study of CD8+ T cells in alopecia areata. Study as a whole: At a dose of 5 to 10 mg twice daily, oral tofacitinib was given to treated patients.

Study results and limitations: Normal skin's resident alphabeta T cells are sequenced alongside lesional scalp T cells.

Treatment defined: oral pan-JAK inhibitor, 5-10 mg twice daily. Peripheral blood and lesional scalp punch biopsies came from alopecia areata patients. Both CD4+ and CD8+ T cells were separated by sorting PBMCs. Extracted from the samples, RNA was reverse transcribed into cDNA to serve as the sequencing template. Using immunoSEQ multiplex PCR, the repertoire was profiled, and TCRdb retains in-frame clones only, with some absent. In the table there are roughly 110,000 clones, roughly 89% of which are singletons. The rearrangement joins TRBV30 to TRBJ1-5, with TRBD1 identical over 7 bases. This TCR derives from a human donor with alopecia areata. Sequences were derived from CD8+ T cells sorted from blood, sampled at week 24, from a patient treated with tofacitinib. The DNA of the CDR3 is TGTGCCTGGAGCGGGACAGCGGGCAATCAGCCCCAGCATTTT. This encodes CAWSGTAGNQPQHF.